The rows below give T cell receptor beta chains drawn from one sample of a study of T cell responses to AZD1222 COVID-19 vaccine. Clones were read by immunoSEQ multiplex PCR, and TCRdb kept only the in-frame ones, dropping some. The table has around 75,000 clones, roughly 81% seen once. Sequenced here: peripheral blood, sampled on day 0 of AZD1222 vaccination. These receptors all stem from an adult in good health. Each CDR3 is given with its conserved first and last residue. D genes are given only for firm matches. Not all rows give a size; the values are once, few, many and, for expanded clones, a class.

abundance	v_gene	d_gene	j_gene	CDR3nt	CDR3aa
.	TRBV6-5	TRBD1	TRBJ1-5	TGTGCCAGCAGAGGGGGACAGCGCTATCAGCCCCAGCATTTT	CASRGGQRYQPQHF
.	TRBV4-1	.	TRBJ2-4	TGCGCCAGCAGCCAAAGGTCGACAGGCAATCTAGCCAAAAACATTCAGTACTTC	CASSQRSTGNLAKNIQYF
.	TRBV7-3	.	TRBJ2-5	TGTGCCAGCAGCTTAGAGGTCCAAGAGACCCAGTACTTC	CASSLEVQETQYF
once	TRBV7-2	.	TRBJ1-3	TGTGCCAGCAAATTGGGGAGGGGATCTGGAAACACCATATATTTT	CASKLGRGSGNTIYF
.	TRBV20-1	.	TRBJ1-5	TGCAGTGCTAGTACTTCGCCCCAGCATTTT	CSASTSPQHF
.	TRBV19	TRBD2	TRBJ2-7	TGTGCCAGTAGTATTTGGACTAGCGGAGACTACGAGCAGTACTTC	CASSIWTSGDYEQYF
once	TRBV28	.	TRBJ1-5	TGTGCCAGCAGTTTAGGGGACCCTTCCGTTCAGCCCCAGCATTTT	CASSLGDPSVQPQHF
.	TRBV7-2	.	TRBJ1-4	TGTGCCAGCAGCCCCCGGACGACAACCCCAGAAAAACTGTTTTTT	CASSPRTTTPEKLFF
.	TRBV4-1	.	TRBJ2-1	TGCGCCAGCAGCCAAGGTCCAGAGCGTTTCTACAATGAGCAGTTCTTC	CASSQGPERFYNEQFF
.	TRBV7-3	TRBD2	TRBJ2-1	TGTGCCAGCAGCTTATATTCGGGGGGGACATACAATGAGCAGTTCTTC	CASSLYSGGTYNEQFF
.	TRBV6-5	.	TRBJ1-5	TGTGCCAGCCGACAGTATAGCAATCAGCCCCAGCATTTT	CASRQYSNQPQHF
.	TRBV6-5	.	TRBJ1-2	TGTGCCAGCAGTCGGACGAGGAACTATGGCTACACCTTC	CASSRTRNYGYTF
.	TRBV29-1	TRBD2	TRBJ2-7	TGCAGCGGAGGGACTAGCTACGAGCAGTACTTC	CSGGTSYEQYF
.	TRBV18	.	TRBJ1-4	TGTGCCAGCTCACCTAAGGGGGGGAGCGAAAAACTGTTTTTT	CASSPKGGSEKLFF
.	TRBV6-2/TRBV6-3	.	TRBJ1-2	TGTGCCAGCAGTCACTCGGGCCGTTCCTCTGGCTACACCTTC	CASSHSGRSSGYTF
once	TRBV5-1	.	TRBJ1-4	TGCGCCAGCAGGCAAACCGGGGCGGGTGAAAAACTGTTTTTT	CASRQTGAGEKLFF
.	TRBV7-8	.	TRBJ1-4	TGTGCCAGTACCAAGAGACAGTTTGCAACTAATGAAAAACTGTTTTTT	CASTKRQFATNEKLFF
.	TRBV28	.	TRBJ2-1	TGTGCCAGCAGTTCGCCAGGGCGGGAAGGTAATGAGCAGTTCTTC	CASSSPGREGNEQFF
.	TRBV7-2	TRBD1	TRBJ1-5	TGTGCCAGCAGCTTTTCAGGGGGTGGAAGCAATCAGCCCCAGCATTTT	CASSFSGGGSNQPQHF
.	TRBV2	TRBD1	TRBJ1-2	TGTGCCAGCAGTAGTCCAGGGACAGGGCACTATGGCTACACCTTC	CASSSPGTGHYGYTF
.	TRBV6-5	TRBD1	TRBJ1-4	TGTGCCAGCAGACAGGGGCCCCTGGGAAAACTGTTTTTT	CASRQGPLGKLFF
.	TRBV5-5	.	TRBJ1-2	TGTGCCAGCAGCTTTGACGGGAACTATGGCTACACCTTC	CASSFDGNYGYTF
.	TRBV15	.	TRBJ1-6	TGTGCCACCAGCAGTGCAGGGTTTAATTCACCCCTCCACTTT	CATSSAGFNSPLHF
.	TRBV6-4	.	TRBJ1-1	TGTGCCAGCAGAGAGTTGGAGACTGAAGCTTTCTTT	CASRELETEAFF
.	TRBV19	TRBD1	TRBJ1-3	TGTGCCAGTAGTACCCTCGCAGGGGGCGCAGGAAACACCATATATTTT	CASSTLAGGAGNTIYF
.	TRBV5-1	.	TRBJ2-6	TGCGCCAGCAGCCTCCTTTCAAGCTCTGGGGCCAACGTCCTGACTTTC	CASSLLSSSGANVLTF
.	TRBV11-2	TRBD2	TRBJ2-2	TGTGCCAGCAGCTTCGGACTAGCGGGGGTGGAGGAGCTGTTTTTT	CASSFGLAGVEELFF
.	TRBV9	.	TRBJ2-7	TGTGCCAGCAGCCCTACTCCCGGGACAGGGGTACTAGCGGGTAACGAGCAGTACTTC	CASSPTPGTGVLAGNEQYF